The 20 T cell receptor beta chains presented below share a single source sample, sequenced in a study of shared clonotypes between healthy human individuals. The table came from immunoSEQ multiplex PCR; TCRdb's copy has only in-frame clones and leaves some out. Among 2,500,000 or so clones listed, 90% to 95% were seen once. The sequencing sample was made of naive CD4+ T cells sorted from blood. Subset noted: CD45RA+ positively selected. The receptors stem from a man aged 18 to 29 in good health.

This rearrangement joins TRBV19 to TRBJ2-1; TRBD2 aligns across 8 bases. There are 14 residues in the CDR3. From germline, CDR1 is LNHDA and CDR2 SQIVND (reference sequence). V was clipped by 5 bases and J by 6 bases; unmatched bases: 6. CDR3 DNA: TGTGCCAGTAGTCCGGGGGGGTTTTTCAATGAGCAGTTCTTC. Translating it yields CASSPGGFFNEQFF. Full variable domain (remainder filled in from reference TRBV19 and TRBJ2-1): DGGITQSPKYLFRKEGQNVTLSCEQNLNHDAMYWYRQDPGQGLRLIYYSQIVNDFQKGDIAEGYSVSREKKESFPLTVTSAQKNPTAFYLCASSPGGFFNEQFFGPGTRLTVL.

The sample holds one count of this clone. V usage is TRBV5-1 and J usage is TRBJ1-1, with D uncertain. From germline, CDR1 is SGHRS and CDR2 YFSETQ. The CDR3 contains 15 residues. The V end lost 0 bases, the J end lost 5 bases, and 14 bases lay between the germline ends. CDR3 sequence (DNA): TGCGCCAGCAGCTTGGACGGGTCCGCGGGGACTGAAGCTTTCTTT. This codes for CASSLDGSAGTEAFF. The entire variable domain, with the rest obtained from reference TRBV5-1 and TRBJ1-1, is as follows: KAGVTQTPRYLIKTRGQQVTLSCSPISGHRSVSWYQQTPGQGLQFLFEYFSETQRNKGNFPGRFSGRQFSNSRSEMNVSTLELGDSALYLCASSLDGSAGTEAFFGQGTRLTVV.

This clone was detected once. The CDR3 nucleotides are TGTGCCAGCAGCTTGGCGGGAGCAGCTAGCACAGATACGCAGTATTTT. Translated: CASSLAGAASTDTQYF. The gene calls are TRBV5-4 and TRBJ2-3, with D tentatively TRBD2 (6 bases). Trimming cost V 0 bases and J 0 bases, with 11 bases left between them. The CDR3 length is 16 residues. The V gene's germline CDR1 is SGHNT and CDR2 YYREEE (reference sequence).

This clone showed up just a few times. The same CDR3 also results from other DNA sequences found in this sample. This sequence joins TRBV6-5 and TRBJ1-2, with D possibly TRBD1 on 5 matching bases. CDR1 is MNHEY, CDR2 SVGAGI, per germline. The CDR3 is 13 residues long. V was clipped by 2 bases and J by 6 bases, with 10 bases between them. CDR3 region: CASSYRGGDGYTF. DNA of the CDR3: TGTGCCAGCAGTTACAGGGGAGGAGATGGCTACACCTTC.

This clone was detected only once. The V and J genes are TRBV2 and TRBJ2-1; 14 nucleotides line up with TRBD2. CDR1 and CDR2 (germline): SNHLY, FYNNEI. The CDR3 extends over 15 amino acids. The trim removed 4 bases at V and 8 bases at J, leaving 4 bases unmatched. CDR3 region: CASSGLAGGLYEQFF. The DNA for the CDR3 is TGTGCCAGCAGTGGACTAGCGGGAGGGCTCTATGAGCAGTTCTTC.

On this clone itself: This CDR3 is also generated by other DNA sequences in the sample. The rearrangement uses TRBV28 and TRBJ1-5; D remains ambiguous. The germline V gene has CDR1 MDHEN and CDR2 SYDVKM. Trimming cost V 2 bases and J 2 bases, with 7 bases left between them. This CDR3 region has 14 residues. The CDR3 region is CASSLPDRNQPQHF. The CDR3 DNA reads as TGTGCCAGCAGTTTACCAGATCGCAATCAGCCCCAGCATTTT.

The rearrangement uses TRBV7-9 and TRBJ1-1; D not resolved. The V gene's germline CDR1 is SEHNR and CDR2 FQNEAQ (reference sequence). V dropped 5 bases and J dropped 0 bases, with 13 bases sitting between them. The CDR3 consists of 15 residues. The CDR3 DNA sequence: TGTGCCAGCAGCCCTTTCGGGCAGATGAACACTGAAGCTTTCTTT. It encodes CASSPFGQMNTEAFF. The entire variable domain, with the rest obtained from reference TRBV7-9 and TRBJ1-1, is as follows: DTGVSQNPRHKITKRGQNVTFRCDPISEHNRLYWYRQTLGQGPEFLTYFQNEAQLEKSRLLSDRFSAERPKGSFSTLEIQRTEQGDSAMYLCASSPFGQMNTEAFFGQGTRLTVV.

The chain uses TRBV27 and TRBJ2-7; 12 bases map to TRBD2. Germline CDR1 and CDR2: MNHEY and SMNVEV (reference sequence). The CDR3 consists of 19 residues. V gave up 0 bases and J gave up 0 bases; unmatched junction bases: 9. The CDR3 loop is CASSLSIPGLAGNSYEQYF. DNA for the CDR3: TGTGCCAGCAGTTTATCGATACCCGGACTAGCGGGAAACTCCTACGAGCAGTACTTC.

The gene calls are TRBV7-2 and TRBJ1-4; D might be TRBD1 (5 bases). The length of the CDR3 is 15 residues. V dropped 5 bases and J dropped 8 bases, with 18 bases sitting between them. CDR1 and CDR2 from the germline V gene are SGHTA and FQGNSA. CDR3 sequence: CASSAHQGGLEKLFF. The DNA of the CDR3 is TGTGCCAGCAGCGCTCATCAGGGAGGGTTAGAAAAACTGTTTTTT.

Note on this clone: Other DNA sequences in this sample translate to the same CDR3. This chain uses TRBV7-2 with TRBJ2-7; D uncertain. The CDR3 is made up of 11 amino acids. Germline V gene sequence: CDR1 SGHTA, CDR2 FQGNSA. V was cut by 5 bases and J by 3 bases, with 5 bases left in between. CDR3 bases: TGTGCCAGCAGCGCTGTCTACGAGCAGTACTTC. Its protein product is CASSAVYEQYF. Full variable domain (remainder filled in from reference TRBV7-2 and TRBJ2-7): GAGVSQSPSNKVTEKGKDVELRCDPISGHTALYWYRQSLGQGLEFLIYFQGNSAPDKSGLPSDRFSAERTGGSVSTLTIQRTQQEDSAVYLCASSAVYEQYFGPGTRLTVT.

The J gene is TRBJ2-1, the V gene TRBV28; 9 positions match TRBD1. The CDR3 contains 15 residues. Germline V CDR1 and CDR2: MDHEN, SYDVKM. Trimming at V came to 6 bases and at J to 4 bases, leaving 7 bases not matched to a gene. The CDR3 is CASSIRDRAYNEQFF. The DNA for the CDR3 is TGTGCCAGCAGCATCCGGGACAGGGCTTACAATGAGCAGTTCTTC.

J is TRBJ1-1 and V is TRBV11-1; no definite D call. Trimming pared 1 base from V and 1 base from J, leaving 4 bases between. Germline assignment: CDR1 SGHAT and CDR2 FQDESV (reference sequence). The CDR3 has 13 residues. For the CDR3, the DNA is TGTGCCAGCAGCTTAGATCAGAACACTGAAGCTTTCTTT. This codes for CASSLDQNTEAFF. The entire variable domain, with the rest obtained from reference TRBV11-1 and TRBJ1-1, is as follows: EAEVAQSPRYKITEKSQAVAFWCDPISGHATLYWYRQILGQGPELLVQFQDESVVDDSQLPKDRFSAERLKGVDSTLKIQPAELGDSAMYLCASSLDQNTEAFFGQGTRLTVV.

Details on this clone: Other DNA sequences in this specimen translate into the identical CDR3. V and J are TRBV4-1 and TRBJ2-7, with TRBD2 matching 13 bases. Germline CDR1 and CDR2: MGHRA and YSYEKL. The length of the CDR3 is 15 residues. Germline trimming cut 4 bases from V and 1 base from J; bases unmatched to any gene: 1. CDR3 region: CASSRGLAGSYEQYF. CDR3 bases: TGCGCCAGCAGCCGGGGACTAGCGGGATCCTACGAGCAGTACTTC.

As to this clone: The same CDR3 arises from other DNA sequences in this sample as well. The CDR3 here is CASSVEEGASYNEQFF. CDR3 in DNA: TGTGCCAGCAGCGTGGAGGAGGGGGCATCCTACAATGAGCAGTTCTTC. The chain is built from TRBV9 and TRBJ2-1; possibly TRBD1 for D (7 bases). Germline V CDR1 and CDR2: SGDLS, YYNGEE. Trimming cost V 2 bases and J 1 base, with 13 bases left between them. The CDR3 loop spans 16 amino acids.

This clone is a singleton in its sample. V is TRBV7-2 and J is TRBJ1-5, with D hard to call. Trimming took off 1 base at V and 7 bases at J, with 14 bases between the two ends. Germline values: CDR1 SGHTA, CDR2 FQGNSA. CDR3 size: 15 residues. The CDR3 loop is CASSLVSSGTQPQHF. CDR3 in DNA: TGTGCCAGCAGCTTAGTCTCATCAGGTACGCAGCCCCAGCATTTT. The variable domain in full, with the rest retrieved from reference TRBV7-2 and TRBJ1-5, is GAGVSQSPSNKVTEKGKDVELRCDPISGHTALYWYRQSLGQGLEFLIYFQGNSAPDKSGLPSDRFSAERTGGSVSTLTIQRTQQEDSAVYLCASSLVSSGTQPQHFGDGTRLSIL.

The chain recombines TRBV7-9 with TRBJ1-6; D gene uncertain. V lost 5 bases and J lost 14, with 19 bases in between. The CDR3 has 14 residues. Germline V gives CDR1 SEHNR, CDR2 FQNEAQ (reference sequence). CDR3 sequence reads: CASSGERPNSSLHF. CDR3 bases: TGTGCCAGCAGCGGGGAAAGACCTAATTCTTCCCTCCACTTT.

The chain has TRBV5-1 and TRBJ2-1, with D tentatively TRBD1 (5 bases). The CDR3 is 13 amino acids. Germline CDR1 and CDR2: SGHRS and YFSETQ. Trimming removed 3 bases from V and 2 bases from J, with 6 bases in between. CDR3 DNA: TGCGCCAGCAGCTGGGGCCCCTACAATGAGCAGTTCTTC. Encoded protein: CASSWGPYNEQFF. Full variable domain (remainder filled in from reference TRBV5-1 and TRBJ2-1): KAGVTQTPRYLIKTRGQQVTLSCSPISGHRSVSWYQQTPGQGLQFLFEYFSETQRNKGNFPGRFSGRQFSNSRSEMNVSTLELGDSALYLCASSWGPYNEQFFGPGTRLTVL.

The J gene is TRBJ2-2, the V gene TRBV19, with 9 bases matching TRBD1. Germline lookup yields CDR1 LNHDA and CDR2 SQIVND (reference sequence). This CDR3 contains 15 residues. Trimming took 6 bases from V and 6 from J; bases not matched to a gene: 8. This CDR3 is CASRDRGASSGELFF. The CDR3 DNA follows: TGTGCCAGTAGGGACAGGGGCGCTTCTTCCGGGGAGCTGTTTTTT.

The chain joins TRBV30 to TRBJ1-2; 9 positions agree with TRBD1. The CDR3 has 11 residues. V shed 1 base and J 12 bases; nucleotides not matched to a gene: 3. Germline assignment: CDR1 GTSNPN and CDR2 SVGIG (reference sequence). CDR3 amino acids: CAWSGTGVHTF. The CDR3 DNA sequence: TGTGCCTGGAGTGGGACAGGGGTCCACACCTTC.

The chain recombines TRBV6-5 with TRBJ2-5; the D call may be TRBD1 or TRBD2 (5 bases each). The V end lost 6 bases, the J end lost 4 bases, and 12 bases lay between the germline ends. CDR3 length: 13 amino acids. Germline assignment: CDR1 MNHEY and CDR2 SVGAGI. CDR3 nucleotides: TGTGCCAGCAGGCCCAATGGGGGAGAGACCCAGTACTTC. It is translated as CASRPNGGETQYF.